Listed below are T cell receptor beta chains from one sample, sequenced in a study of graft-versus-host responses after intestinal transplantation. Clones were sequenced by immunoSEQ multiplex PCR, and TCRdb holds only the in-frame ones, with some missing. The data contain 20,000 to 25,000 clones, about 41% of them seen just once; the ten biggest clones take up 1.2% to 1.5%. The sequenced sample was alloreactive CD8+ T cells from a mixed lymphocyte reaction culture, obtained before transplantation. The receptors shown here come from a human patient who was an organ donor for intestinal transplantation. Each CDR3 is given with its conserved first and last residue. A D gene is named only where the DNA matches it firmly.

D gene: .; V gene: TRBV6-6; J gene: TRBJ2-3; CDR3 protein: CASSLDWVDTQYF
D gene: .; V gene: TRBV6-5; J gene: TRBJ1-1; CDR3 protein: CASSYWDGEAFF
D gene: .; V gene: TRBV4-3; J gene: TRBJ1-5; CDR3 protein: CASSQVWDGNQPQHF
D gene: TRBD1; V gene: TRBV13; J gene: TRBJ2-5; CDR3 protein: CASSSRDRGSETQYF
D gene: .; V gene: TRBV5-1; J gene: .; CDR3 protein: CARTGTSGATDTQHF
D gene: .; V gene: TRBV12-2; J gene: TRBJ1-2; CDR3 protein: CASRLTTGLGSNYGYTF
D gene: .; V gene: TRBV29-1; J gene: TRBJ2-7; CDR3 protein: CSVARDNYEQYF
D gene: .; V gene: TRBV6-4; J gene: TRBJ1-1; CDR3 protein: CASRETGNTEAFF
D gene: .; V gene: TRBV18; J gene: TRBJ1-5; CDR3 protein: CASSPENLYSNQPQHF
D gene: TRBD1; V gene: TRBV4-1; J gene: TRBJ2-1; CDR3 protein: CASSQVTGTGNEQFF
D gene: TRBD2; V gene: TRBV5-1; J gene: TRBJ2-7; CDR3 protein: CASSFVPAGSYEQYF
D gene: TRBD2; V gene: TRBV10-3; J gene: TRBJ2-7; CDR3 protein: CATGLAVSYEQYF
D gene: TRBD1; V gene: TRBV4-2; J gene: TRBJ2-7; CDR3 protein: CASSHHSTGQLTYEQYF
D gene: .; V gene: TRBV12-2; J gene: TRBJ1-3; CDR3 protein: CASQGDRGQTSGNTIYF
D gene: .; V gene: TRBV27; J gene: TRBJ1-2; CDR3 protein: CASSFLGDENYGYTF
D gene: .; V gene: TRBV6-8; J gene: TRBJ1-1; CDR3 protein: CASRGGTEAFF